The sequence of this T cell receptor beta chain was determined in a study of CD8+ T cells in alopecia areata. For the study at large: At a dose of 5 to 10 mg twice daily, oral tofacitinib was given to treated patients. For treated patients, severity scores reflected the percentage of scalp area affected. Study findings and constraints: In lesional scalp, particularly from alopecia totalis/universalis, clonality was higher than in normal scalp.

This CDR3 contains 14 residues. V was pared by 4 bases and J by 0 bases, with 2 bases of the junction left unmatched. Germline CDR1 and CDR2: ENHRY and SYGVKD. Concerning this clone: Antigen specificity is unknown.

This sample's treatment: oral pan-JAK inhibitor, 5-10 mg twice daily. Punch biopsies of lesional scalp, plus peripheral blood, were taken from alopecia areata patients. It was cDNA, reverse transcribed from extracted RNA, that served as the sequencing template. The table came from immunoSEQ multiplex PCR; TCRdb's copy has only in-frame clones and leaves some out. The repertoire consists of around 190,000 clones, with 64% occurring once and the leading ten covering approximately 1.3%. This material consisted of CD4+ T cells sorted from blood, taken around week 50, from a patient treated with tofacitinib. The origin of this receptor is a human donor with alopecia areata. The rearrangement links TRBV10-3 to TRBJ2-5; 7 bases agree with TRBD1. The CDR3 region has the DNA TGTGCCATCAGTGGGGACAGCAACCAAGAGACCCAGTACTTC. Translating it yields CAISGDSNQETQYF.